This T cell receptor beta chain was captured by sequencing in a study of blood T cells in healthy people across ages. Primed by a sample-barcoded 5' primer and a J-beta primer mix, a second PCR proceeded for 7 to 11 cycles. Each CDR3 protein gets one entry after TCRdb re-called the 5' RACE reads with MiXCR. Of 1.4 million or so distinct CDR3 sequences in the sample, approximately 43% were seen once. The length of the CDR3 is 16 residues. V was clipped by 1 base and J by 4 bases, with 17 bases between them. Germline V lookup: CDR1 DFQATT, CDR2 SNEGSKA (reference sequence). Comment on this clonotype: Its antigen remains unknown.

Study-level results: Estimated diversity across one million T cells was deemed an underestimate.

The sample comprised blood. This rearrangement joins TRBV20-1 to TRBJ1-3; a weak D match, TRBD1 (5 bases). This sequence originates from a woman aged 18-29 years in good health. The CDR3 sequence: CSARARGEVLGNTIYF. In nucleotides, the CDR3 is TGCAGTGCTAGAGCCCGGGGGGAAGTGTTAGGAAACACCATATATTTT.